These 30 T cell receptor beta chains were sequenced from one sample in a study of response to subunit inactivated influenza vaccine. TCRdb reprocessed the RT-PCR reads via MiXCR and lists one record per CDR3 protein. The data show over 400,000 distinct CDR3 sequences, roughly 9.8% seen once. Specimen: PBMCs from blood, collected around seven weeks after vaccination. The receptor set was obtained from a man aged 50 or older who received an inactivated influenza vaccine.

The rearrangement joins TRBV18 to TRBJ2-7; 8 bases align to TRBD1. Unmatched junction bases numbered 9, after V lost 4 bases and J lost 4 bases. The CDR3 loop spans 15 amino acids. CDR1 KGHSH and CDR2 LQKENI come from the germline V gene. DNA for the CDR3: TGTGCCAGCTCACTTGAAGGACAGGGAACGTACGAGCAGTACTTC. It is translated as CASSLEGQGTYEQYF.

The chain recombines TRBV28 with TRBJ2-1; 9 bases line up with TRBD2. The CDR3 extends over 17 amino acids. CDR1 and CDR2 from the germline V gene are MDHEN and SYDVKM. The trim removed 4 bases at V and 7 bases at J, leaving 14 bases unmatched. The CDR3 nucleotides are TGTGCCAGCAGTTCCGCCGTTATGCGGGGGGGCCGGAATGAGCAGTTCTTC. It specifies CASSSAVMRGGRNEQFF.

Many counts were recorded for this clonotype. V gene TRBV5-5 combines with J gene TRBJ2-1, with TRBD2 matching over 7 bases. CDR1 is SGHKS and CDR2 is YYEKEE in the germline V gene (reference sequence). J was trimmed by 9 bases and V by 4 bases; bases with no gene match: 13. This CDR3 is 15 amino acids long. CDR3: CASSPLAMRESEQFF. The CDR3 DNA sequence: TGTGCCAGCAGCCCTCTAGCTATGCGGGAGTCTGAGCAGTTCTTC.

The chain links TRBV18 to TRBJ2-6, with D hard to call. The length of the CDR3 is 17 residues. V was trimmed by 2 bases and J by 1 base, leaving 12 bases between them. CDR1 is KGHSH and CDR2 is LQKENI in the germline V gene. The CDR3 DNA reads TGTGCCAGCTCACCAGTAAAGGGTTCTTCTGGGGCCAACGTCCTGACTTTC. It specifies CASSPVKGSSGANVLTF. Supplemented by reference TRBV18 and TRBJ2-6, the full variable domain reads NAGVMQNPRHLVRRRGQEARLRCSPMKGHSHVYWYRQLPEEGLKFMVYLQKENIIDESGMPKERFSAEFPKEGPSILRIQQVVRGDSAAYFCASSPVKGSSGANVLTFGAGSRLTVL.

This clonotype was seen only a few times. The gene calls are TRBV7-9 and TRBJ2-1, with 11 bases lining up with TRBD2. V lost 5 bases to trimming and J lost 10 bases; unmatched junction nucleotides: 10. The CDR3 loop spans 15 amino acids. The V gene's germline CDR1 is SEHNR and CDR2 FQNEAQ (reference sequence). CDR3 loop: CASSTGTSGTLEQFF. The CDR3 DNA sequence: TGTGCCAGCAGCACCGGGACTAGCGGTACTTTGGAGCAGTTCTTC. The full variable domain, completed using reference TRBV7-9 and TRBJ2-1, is DTGVSQNPRHKITKRGQNVTFRCDPISEHNRLYWYRQTLGQGPEFLTYFQNEAQLEKSRLLSDRFSAERPKGSFSTLEIQRTEQGDSAMYLCASSTGTSGTLEQFFGPGTRLTVL.

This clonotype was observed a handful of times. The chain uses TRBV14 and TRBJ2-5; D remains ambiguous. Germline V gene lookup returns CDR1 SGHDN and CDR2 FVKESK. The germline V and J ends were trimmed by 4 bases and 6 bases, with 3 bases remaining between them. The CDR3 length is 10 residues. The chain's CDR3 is CASSRQTQYF. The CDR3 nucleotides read TGTGCCAGCAGCCGGCAGACCCAGTACTTC. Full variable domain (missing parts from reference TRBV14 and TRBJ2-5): EAGVTQFPSHSVIEKGQTVTLRCDPISGHDNLYWYRRVMGKEIKFLLHFVKESKQDESGMPNNRFLAERTGGTYSTLKVQPAELEDSGVYFCASSRQTQYFGPGTRLLVL.

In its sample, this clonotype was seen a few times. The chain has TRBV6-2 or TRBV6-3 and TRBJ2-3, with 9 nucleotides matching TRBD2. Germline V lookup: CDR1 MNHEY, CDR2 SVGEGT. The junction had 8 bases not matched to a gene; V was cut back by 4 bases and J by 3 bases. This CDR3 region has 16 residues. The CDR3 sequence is CASSFSGSGGTDTQYF. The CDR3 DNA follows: TGTGCCAGCAGTTTCAGTGGTAGCGGGGGAACAGATACGCAGTATTTT.

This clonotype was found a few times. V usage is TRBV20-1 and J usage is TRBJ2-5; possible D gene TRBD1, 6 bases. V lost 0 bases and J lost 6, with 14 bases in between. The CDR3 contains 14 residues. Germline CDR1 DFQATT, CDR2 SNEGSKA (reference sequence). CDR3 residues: CSARDQQGIKTQYF. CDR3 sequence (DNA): TGCAGTGCTAGAGATCAACAGGGCATCAAGACCCAGTACTTC.

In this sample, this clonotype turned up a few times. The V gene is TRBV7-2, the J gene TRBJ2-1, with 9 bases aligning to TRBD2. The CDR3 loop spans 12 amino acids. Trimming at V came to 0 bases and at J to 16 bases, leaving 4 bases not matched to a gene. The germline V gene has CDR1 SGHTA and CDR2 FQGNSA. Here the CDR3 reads CASSLARTSDFF. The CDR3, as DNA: TGTGCCAGCAGCTTAGCCAGGACTAGCGACTTCTTC.

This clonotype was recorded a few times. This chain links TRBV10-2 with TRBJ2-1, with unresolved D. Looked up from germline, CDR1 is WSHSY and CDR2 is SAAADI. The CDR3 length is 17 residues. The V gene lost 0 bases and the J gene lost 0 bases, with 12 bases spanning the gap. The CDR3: CASSESKLLLSYNEQFF. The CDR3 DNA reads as TGCGCCAGCAGTGAGTCGAAACTCTTACTCTCCTACAATGAGCAGTTCTTC.

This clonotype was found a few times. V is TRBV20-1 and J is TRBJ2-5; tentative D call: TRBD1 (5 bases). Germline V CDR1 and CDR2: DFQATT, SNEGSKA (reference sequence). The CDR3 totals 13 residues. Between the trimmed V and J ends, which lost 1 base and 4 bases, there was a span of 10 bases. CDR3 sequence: CSARGREAETQYF. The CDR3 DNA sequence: TGCAGTGCTAGAGGCAGGGAAGCAGAGACCCAGTACTTC.

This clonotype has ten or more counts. The CDR3 DNA reads TGTGCCAGCAGTCGGTATAGCACAGATACGCAGTATTTT. It specifies CASSRYSTDTQYF. This chain connects TRBV6-2 or TRBV6-3 to TRBJ2-3; D is uncertain. V was trimmed by 5 bases and J by 0 bases, leaving 6 bases between them. The CDR3 totals 13 residues. The germline V gene has CDR1 MNHEY and CDR2 SVGEGT.

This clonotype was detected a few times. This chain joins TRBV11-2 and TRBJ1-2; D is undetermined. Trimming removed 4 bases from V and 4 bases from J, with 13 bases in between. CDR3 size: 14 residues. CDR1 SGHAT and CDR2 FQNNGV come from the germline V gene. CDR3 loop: CASSSEPGAYGYTF. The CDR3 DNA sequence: TGTGCCAGCAGCTCAGAACCAGGTGCCTATGGCTACACCTTC.

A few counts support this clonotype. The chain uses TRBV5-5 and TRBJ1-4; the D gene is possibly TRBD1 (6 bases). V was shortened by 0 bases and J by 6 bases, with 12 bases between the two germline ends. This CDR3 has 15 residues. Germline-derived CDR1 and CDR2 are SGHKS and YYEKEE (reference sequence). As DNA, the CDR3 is TGTGCCAGCAGCTTGGCTTCAGGGGAGGATGAAAAACTGTTTTTT. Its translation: CASSLASGEDEKLFF.

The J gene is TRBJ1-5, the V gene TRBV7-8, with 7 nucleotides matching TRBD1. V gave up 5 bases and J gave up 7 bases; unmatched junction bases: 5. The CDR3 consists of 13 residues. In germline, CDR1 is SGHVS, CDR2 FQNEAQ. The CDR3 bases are TGTGCCAGCAGCCAGACAGGGCCACAGCCCCAGCATTTT. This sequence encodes CASSQTGPQPQHF.

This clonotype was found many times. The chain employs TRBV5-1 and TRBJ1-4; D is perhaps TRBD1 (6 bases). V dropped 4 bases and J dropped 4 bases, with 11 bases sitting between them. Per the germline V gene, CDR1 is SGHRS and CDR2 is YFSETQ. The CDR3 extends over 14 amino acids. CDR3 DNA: TGCGCCAGCAGCGTGACAGGTGGTAATGAAAAACTGTTTTTT. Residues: CASSVTGGNEKLFF.

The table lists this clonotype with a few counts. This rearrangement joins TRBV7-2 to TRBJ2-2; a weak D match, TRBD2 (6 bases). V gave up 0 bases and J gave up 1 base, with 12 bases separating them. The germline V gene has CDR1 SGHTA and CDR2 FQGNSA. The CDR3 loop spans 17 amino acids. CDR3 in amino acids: CASSLAVGDLNTGELFF. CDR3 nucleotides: TGTGCCAGCAGCTTAGCGGTGGGGGACTTGAACACCGGGGAGCTGTTTTTT. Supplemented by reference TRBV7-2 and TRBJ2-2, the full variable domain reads GAGVSQSPSNKVTEKGKDVELRCDPISGHTALYWYRQSLGQGLEFLIYFQGNSAPDKSGLPSDRFSAERTGGSVSTLTIQRTQQEDSAVYLCASSLAVGDLNTGELFFGEGSRLTVL.

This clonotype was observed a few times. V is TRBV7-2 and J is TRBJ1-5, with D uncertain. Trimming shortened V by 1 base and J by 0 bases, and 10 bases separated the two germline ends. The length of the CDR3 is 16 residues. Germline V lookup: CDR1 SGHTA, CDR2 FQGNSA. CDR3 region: CASSLGTGNSNQPQHF. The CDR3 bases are TGTGCCAGCAGCTTAGGAACGGGGAATAGCAATCAGCCCCAGCATTTT.

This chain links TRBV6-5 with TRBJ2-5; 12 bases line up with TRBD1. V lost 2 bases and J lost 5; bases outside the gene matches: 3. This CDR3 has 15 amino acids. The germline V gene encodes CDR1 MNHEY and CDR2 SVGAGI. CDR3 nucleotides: TGTGCCAGCAGTTACCGGGACAGGGGGCTTGAGACCCAGTACTTC. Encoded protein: CASSYRDRGLETQYF.

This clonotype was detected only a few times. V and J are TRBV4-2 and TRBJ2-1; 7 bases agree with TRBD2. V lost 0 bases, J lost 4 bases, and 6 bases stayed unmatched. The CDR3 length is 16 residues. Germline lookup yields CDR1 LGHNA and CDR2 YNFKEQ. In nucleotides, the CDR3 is TGTGCCAGCAGCCAAGAGTCTAGCGGAAATTACAATGAGCAGTTCTTC. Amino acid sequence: CASSQESSGNYNEQFF.

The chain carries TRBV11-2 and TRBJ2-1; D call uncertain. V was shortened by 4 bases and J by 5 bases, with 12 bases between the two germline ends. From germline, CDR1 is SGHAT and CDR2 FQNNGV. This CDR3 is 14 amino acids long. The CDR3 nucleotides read TGTGCCAGCAGCTCGCCCCGGGCCAACAATGAGCAGTTCTTC. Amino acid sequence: CASSSPRANNEQFF.

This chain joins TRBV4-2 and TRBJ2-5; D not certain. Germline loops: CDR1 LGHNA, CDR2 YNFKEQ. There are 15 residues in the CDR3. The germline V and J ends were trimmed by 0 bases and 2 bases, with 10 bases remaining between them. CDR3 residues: CASSQEPSIQETQYF. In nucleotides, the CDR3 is TGTGCCAGCAGCCAAGAACCCAGCATTCAAGAGACCCAGTACTTC.

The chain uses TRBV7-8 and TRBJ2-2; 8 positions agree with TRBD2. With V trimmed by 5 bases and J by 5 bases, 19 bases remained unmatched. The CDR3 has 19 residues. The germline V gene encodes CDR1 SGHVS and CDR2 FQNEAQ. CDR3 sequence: CASSPQLGLGILDTGELFF. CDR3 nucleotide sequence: TGTGCCAGCAGCCCACAACTGGGACTAGGAATTTTAGATACCGGGGAGCTGTTTTTT.

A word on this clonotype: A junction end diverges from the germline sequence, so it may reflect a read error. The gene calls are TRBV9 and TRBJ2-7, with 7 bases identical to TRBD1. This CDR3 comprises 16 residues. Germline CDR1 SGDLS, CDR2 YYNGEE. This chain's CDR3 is CASCVQPGQKAYEQYF. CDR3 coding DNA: TGTGCCAGCTGCGTACAACCGGGACAGAAAGCCTACGAGCAGTACTTC.

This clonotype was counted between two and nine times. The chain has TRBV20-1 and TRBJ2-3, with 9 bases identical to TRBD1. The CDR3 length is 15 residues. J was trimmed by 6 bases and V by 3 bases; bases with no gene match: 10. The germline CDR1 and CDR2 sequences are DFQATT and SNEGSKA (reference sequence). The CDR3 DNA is TGCAGTGCTAGTGAGGACAGGGGCGTTCTTGATACGCAGTATTTT. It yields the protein CSASEDRGVLDTQYF.

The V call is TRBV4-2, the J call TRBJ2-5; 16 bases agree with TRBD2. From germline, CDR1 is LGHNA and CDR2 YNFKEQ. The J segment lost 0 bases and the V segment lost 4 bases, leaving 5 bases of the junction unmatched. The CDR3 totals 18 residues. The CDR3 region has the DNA TGTGCCAGCAGCCGCGGGACTAGCGGGGGGGGGTACCAAGAGACCCAGTACTTC. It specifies CASSRGTSGGGYQETQYF.

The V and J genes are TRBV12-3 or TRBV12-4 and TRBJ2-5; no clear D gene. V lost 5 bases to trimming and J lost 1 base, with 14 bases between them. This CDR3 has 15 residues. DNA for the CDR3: TGTGCCAGCAGTGATTTCGTAGCCGCCCAAGAGACCCAGTACTTC. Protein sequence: CASSDFVAAQETQYF.

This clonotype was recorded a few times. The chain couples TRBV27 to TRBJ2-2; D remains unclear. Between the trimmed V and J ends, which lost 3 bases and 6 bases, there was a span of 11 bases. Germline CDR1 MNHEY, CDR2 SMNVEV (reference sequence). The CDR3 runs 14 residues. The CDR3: CASSFALSAGELFF. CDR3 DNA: TGTGCCAGCAGTTTCGCCCTAAGCGCCGGGGAGCTGTTTTTT.

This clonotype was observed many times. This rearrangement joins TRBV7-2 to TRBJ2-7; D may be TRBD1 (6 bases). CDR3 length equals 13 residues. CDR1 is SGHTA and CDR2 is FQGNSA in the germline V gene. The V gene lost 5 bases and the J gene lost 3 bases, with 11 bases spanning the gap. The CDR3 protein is CASSDRDIYEQYF. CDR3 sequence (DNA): TGTGCCAGCAGCGACCGGGACATCTACGAGCAGTACTTC.

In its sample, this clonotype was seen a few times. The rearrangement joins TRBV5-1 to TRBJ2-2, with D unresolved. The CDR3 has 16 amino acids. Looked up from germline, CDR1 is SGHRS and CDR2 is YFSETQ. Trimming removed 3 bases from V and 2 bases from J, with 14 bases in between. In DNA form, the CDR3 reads TGCGCCAGCAGCTACCGCCGGGTCAATAACACCGGGGAGCTGTTTTTT. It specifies CASSYRRVNNTGELFF.